Listed below are T cell receptor beta chains from one sample, sequenced in a study of beta chain features in type 1 diabetes. Data came from immunoSEQ multiplex PCR; TCRdb stores just in-frame clones and leaves some out. This table holds a few hundred thousand clones, 25% to 30% found once. Sequenced material: central memory CD4+ T cells from blood. These receptors were collected from a man younger than 45 in good health. Both conserved end residues are part of each CDR3. The D gene is left open where the match is weak. Rows may omit the clone size; those that give it use once, few, many or a size class.

TRBJ1-2	TRBV29-1	-	-	TGCAGCGTTCTCACATATGGCTACACCTTC	CSVLTYGYTF
TRBJ2-5	TRBV28	TRBD1	-	TGTGCCAGCAGCTCAGCCGGGACAGGGGGAAAAGAGACCCAGTACTTC	CASSSAGTGGKETQYF
TRBJ2-1	TRBV9	-	-	TGTGCCAGCAGCGTAGACGTTGGGAGCTCCTACAATGAGCAGTTCTTC	CASSVDVGSSYNEQFF
TRBJ2-7	TRBV18	-	few	TGTGCCAGCTCAAGGGCCGGGGACTCCTACGAGCAGTACTTC	CASSRAGDSYEQYF
TRBJ2-3	TRBV4-1	-	-	TGCGCCAGCACCCCTTATGACAGAACTACAGATACGCAGTATTTT	CASTPYDRTTDTQYF
TRBJ2-7	TRBV29-1	-	few	TGCAGCGTTGTTGGGGGGCATTACGAGCAGTACTTC	CSVVGGHYEQYF
TRBJ2-1	TRBV6-6	TRBD2	-	TGTGCCAGCACCGAACTAGCGGGGGGATACAATGAGCAGTTCTTC	CASTELAGGYNEQFF
TRBJ2-1	TRBV7-2	-	many	TGTGCCAGCAGCTTAAAAGGGATCAATGAGCAGTTCTTC	CASSLKGINEQFF
TRBJ2-6	TRBV28	-	-	TGTGCCAGCCGGGACAGGGCCAACGTCCTGACTTTC	CASRDRANVLTF
TRBJ2-7	TRBV6-6	TRBD1	-	TGTGCCAGCAGCTCGACAGGGTCGAGCTCCTACGAGCAGTACTTC	CASSSTGSSSYEQYF
TRBJ1-2	TRBV30	TRBD1	-	TGTGCCTGGAGTCGACAGGGCGGCTACACCTTC	CAWSRQGGYTF
TRBJ2-3	TRBV7-2	TRBD2	-	TGTGCCAGCACCAGCGCTAGCGGGGGTGCTAGCACAGATACGCAGTATTTT	CASTSASGGASTDTQYF
TRBJ2-1	TRBV7-9	-	-	TGTGCCAGCAGCTTAATTAAGGACTCTCACAATGAGCAGTTCTTC	CASSLIKDSHNEQFF
TRBJ2-7	TRBV5-5	-	few	TGTGCCAGCAGCTTGGTTTGGACAAACGCCTACGAGCAGTACTTC	CASSLVWTNAYEQYF
TRBJ1-5	TRBV7-9	-	-	TGTGCCAGCAGCTACAACAATCAGCCCCAGCATTTT	CASSYNNQPQHF
TRBJ2-5	TRBV10-3	TRBD2	few	TGTGCCATCAGTCCAGCGGGAGGCGGCGAGACCCAGTACTTC	CAISPAGGGETQYF
TRBJ2-5	TRBV7-9	TRBD2	few	TGTGCCAGCAGCTTCCTAGCGGGAGGGCTAAGAGAGACCCAGTACTTC	CASSFLAGGLRETQYF
TRBJ2-7	TRBV10-3	TRBD2	-	TGTGCCATCAGTGAGTCAGTGGGAGCGGGAGCGCGGGAGCAGTACTTC	CAISESVGAGAREQYF
TRBJ2-5	TRBV4-1	-	few	TGCGCCAGCAGTCAACCGGGACCCGATCCCCAGTACTTC	CASSQPGPDPQYF
TRBJ1-1	TRBV9	-	-	TGTGCCAGCAGCGTAGTAGGTAGGGTGACTGCTGAAGCTTTCTTT	CASSVVGRVTAEAFF
TRBJ1-1	TRBV18	-	few	TGTGCCAGCTCGACTGATTTGAACACTGAAGCTTTCTTT	CASSTDLNTEAFF
TRBJ1-2	TRBV4-1	-	many	TGCGCCAGCAGCCAAGAAGTGGCATCTGCCGGCTACACCTTC	CASSQEVASAGYTF
TRBJ2-7	TRBV29-1	TRBD1	-	TGCAGCGTTGGGGAAGGGGGCCCCTACGAGCAGTACTTC	CSVGEGGPYEQYF
TRBJ1-1	TRBV6-6	-	-	TGTGCCAGCAGCCAAAGGAACACTGAAGCTTTCTTT	CASSQRNTEAFF
TRBJ2-1	TRBV7-9	TRBD2	-	TGTGCCAGCAGCTTAGGTAGCGGGGGGACGAATGAGCAGTTCTTC	CASSLGSGGTNEQFF
TRBJ2-7	TRBV27	-	-	TGTGCCAGCAGTCTACCCTTAGGAGAGCAGTACTTC	CASSLPLGEQYF
TRBJ2-7	TRBV10-3	-	-	TGTGCCATCAGTCCCGGGCGGGGCAGCACCTACGAGCAGTACTTC	CAISPGRGSTYEQYF
TRBJ2-1	TRBV11-1	-	few	TGTGCCAGCAGCCGCGCAGGGGAGACCTACAATGAGCAGTTCTTC	CASSRAGETYNEQFF
TRBJ2-3	TRBV30	-	many	TGTGCCTGGAGTGTACACAACCAGGCAGATACGCAGTATTTT	CAWSVHNQADTQYF
TRBJ2-5	TRBV30	-	-	TGTGCCTGGAGCCCCGACACTGGTCGTCAGGAGCAGTACTTC	CAWSPDTGRQEQYF
TRBJ2-7	TRBV15	TRBD2	few	TGTGCCACCAGCAGAGATCTGGCGGGAGGTCGTACGTACGAGCAGTACTTC	CATSRDLAGGRTYEQYF
TRBJ2-3	TRBV29-1	-	few	TGCAGCGTCCAGCGGGTGGCGGGTGGGGATACGCAGTATTTT	CSVQRVAGGDTQYF
TRBJ1-6	TRBV30	-	few	TGTGCCTGGAGCCGGGTCGGCCAGTTCACCCTCCACTTT	CAWSRVGQFTLHF
TRBJ2-6	TRBV5-4	TRBD1	-	TGTGCCAGCAGCTTGGGGGGACAGTTCTCTGGGGCCAACGTCCTGACTTTC	CASSLGGQFSGANVLTF
TRBJ2-5	TRBV7-2	-	few	TGTGCCAGCAGCCGAGATCAAGAGACCCAGTACTTC	CASSRDQETQYF
TRBJ2-5	TRBV5-1	-	-	TGCGCCAGCAGCTTCACAGAGACCCAGTACTTC	CASSFTETQYF
TRBJ2-7	TRBV7-2	TRBD2	few	TGTGCCAGCAGCTTAGACCCCCCCGGGACTAGCGGGAGTAGCTACTTC	CASSLDPPGTSGSSYF
TRBJ1-3	TRBV2	-	-	TGTGCCAGCAGTGTCACCCAGCAACCCTCTGGAAACACCATATATTTT	CASSVTQQPSGNTIYF
TRBJ2-3	TRBV28	-	many	TGTGCCAGCACCCTTCAAGGAGATACGCAGTATTTT	CASTLQGDTQYF
TRBJ2-3	TRBV5-4	TRBD1	few	TGTGCCAGCAGCTTGGATAGGGGGCGAACAGATACGCAGTATTTT	CASSLDRGRTDTQYF
TRBJ1-4	TRBV18	TRBD1	-	TGTGCCAGCTCACCGAAGGACAGGGGGAATGAAAAACTGTTTTTT	CASSPKDRGNEKLFF
TRBJ2-1	TRBV5-6	TRBD1	-	TGTGCCAGCAGCGCGGGACAGGGGATTTTATCCTACAATGAGCAGTTCTTC	CASSAGQGILSYNEQFF
TRBJ2-7	TRBV29-1	-	once	TGCAGCGTTAGCCTTGGCCGCTCCTACGAGCAGTACTTC	CSVSLGRSYEQYF
TRBJ2-7	TRBV16	-	-	TGTGCCAGCAGCCCCAGACAACCCTACGAGCAGTACTTC	CASSPRQPYEQYF
TRBJ2-3	TRBV7-9	TRBD2	few	TGTGCCAGCAGCTTAGACGGAGCGGGAAAATCAGATACGCAGTATTTT	CASSLDGAGKSDTQYF
TRBJ2-5	TRBV7-7	TRBD2	-	TGTGCCAGCAGCTTAGGACTAGCTTTCGGTGAGACCCAGTACTTC	CASSLGLAFGETQYF
TRBJ1-5	TRBV4-3	-	-	TGCGCCAGCAGCCAAGGGTCAGGGAAGTATCAGCCCCAGCATTTT	CASSQGSGKYQPQHF
TRBJ1-5	TRBV28	-	many	TGTGCCAGCAGTTTAGCCCGGGCGGGGAGCAATCAGCCCCAGCATTTT	CASSLARAGSNQPQHF
TRBJ2-1	TRBV19	TRBD2	once	TGTGCCACCTCTTTCCCGGGAGGAGGAAATGAGCAGTTCTTC	CATSFPGGGNEQFF
TRBJ1-2	TRBV7-9	-	medium-sized	TGTGCCAGCAGCCCAGTCAGCGGTAACTATGGCTACACCTTC	CASSPVSGNYGYTF
TRBJ2-3	TRBV6-5	-	-	TGTGCCAGCAGTTACTCGGGGGGAAATACGCAGTATTTT	CASSYSGGNTQYF
TRBJ2-3	TRBV30	-	-	TGTGCCTGGAGTGTACTTCGCACAGATACGCAGTATTTT	CAWSVLRTDTQYF
TRBJ2-7	TRBV7-2	TRBD2	-	TGTGCCAGCAGCCTCGGGGGGACTGGTGCCTACGAGCAGTACTTC	CASSLGGTGAYEQYF
TRBJ1-2	TRBV28	-	few	TGTGCCAGCAGACGCCCGGGGGCTAGCTACACCTTC	CASRRPGASYTF
TRBJ2-1	TRBV5-5	-	-	TGTGCCAGCAGCCTCGACATCGGGCGATACAATGAGCAGTTCTTC	CASSLDIGRYNEQFF